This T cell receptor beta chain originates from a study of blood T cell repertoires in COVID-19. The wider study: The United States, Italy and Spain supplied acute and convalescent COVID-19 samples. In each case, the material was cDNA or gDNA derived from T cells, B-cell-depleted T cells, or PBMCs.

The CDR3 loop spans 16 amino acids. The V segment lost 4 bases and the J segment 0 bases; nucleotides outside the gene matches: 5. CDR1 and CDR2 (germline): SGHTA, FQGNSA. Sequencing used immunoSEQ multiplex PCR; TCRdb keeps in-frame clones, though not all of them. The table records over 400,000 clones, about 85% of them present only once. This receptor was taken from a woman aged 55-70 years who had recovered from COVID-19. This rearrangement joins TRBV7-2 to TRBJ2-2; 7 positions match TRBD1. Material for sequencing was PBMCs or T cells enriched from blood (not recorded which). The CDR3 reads CASSSGQHPNTGELFF. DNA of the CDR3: TGTGCCAGCAGCTCGGGACAGCACCCGAACACCGGGGAGCTGTTTTTT.